This T cell receptor (beta chain) originates from a study of identical twins. Points from the study as a whole: Excess low generation probability was seen in twin-shared out-of-frame alpha sequences. In cord blood, abundant beta clonotypes had fewer insertions; memory showed no trend.

The table lists this clonotype with a few counts. What it binds is not known. The length of the CDR3 is 16 residues. Germline loops: CDR1 SGHTA, CDR2 FQGTGA. The V and J ends lost 4 bases and 0 bases respectively, with 13 bases between them. TCRdb re-analysed the 5' RACE reads in MiXCR, keeping a single row per CDR3 protein. The sample lists a few hundred thousand distinct CDR3 sequences; approximately 18% were seen once. The receptor comes from a man in his fifties or sixties in good health. Sequenced material: naive T cells sorted from blood. J is TRBJ2-1 and V is TRBV7-3, with TRBD1 as a possible D gene (6 bases). The CDR3 sequence: CASSSTGPSSYNEQFF. CDR3 nucleotide sequence: TGTGCCAGCAGCTCGACAGGTCCGAGCTCCTACAATGAGCAGTTCTTC.